A selection of T cell receptor beta chains follows, all from one sample in a study of blood T cell repertoires in COVID-19. TCRdb's copy holds only in-frame clones and misses some; the assay was immunoSEQ multiplex PCR. The sample has about half a million clones, approximately 85% seen once. Input material: peripheral blood. These TCRs come from a human donor in a cohort sampled during active COVID-19. Each CDR3 is given with its conserved first and last residue. The D gene is left open where the match is weak. Size is omitted from some rows. Given values are once, few, many or a class for expanded clones.

D,size,V,J,DNA,CDR3
TRBD1,.,TRBV7-9,TRBJ1-1,TGTGCCAGCAGCCCACGAGGGACAGATCCTGAAGCTTTCTTT,CASSPRGTDPEAFF
TRBD2,.,TRBV19,TRBJ2-3,TGTGCCAGTAGCCTTGGTGGGGCGGGAGGGCCTCATTTT,CASSLGGAGGPHF
TRBD2,.,TRBV24-1,TRBJ2-1,TGTGCCACCGGGCTAGCGGGAGATTCTGACAATGAGCAGTTCTTC,CATGLAGDSDNEQFF
TRBD1,.,TRBV18,TRBJ1-4,TGTGCCAGCTCAGTGGACAGGATGCCTAATGAAAAACTGTTTTTT,CASSVDRMPNEKLFF
.,.,TRBV3-1/TRBV3-2,TRBJ1-1,TGTGCCAGCAGCCCGGGTGCGACAGGGAACACTGAAGCTTTCTTT,CASSPGATGNTEAFF
.,.,TRBV7-2,TRBJ1-4,TGTGCCAGCAGCTTACGCCCGACAGCAACTAATGAAAAACTGTTTTTT,CASSLRPTATNEKLFF
.,.,TRBV19,TRBJ1-2,TGTGCCAGTAGTATCAGGATCCTTTCAACAGGGAGCGGCTACACCTTC,CASSIRILSTGSGYTF
.,once,TRBV5-1,TRBJ1-1,TGCGCCAGCAGCACTTCCTCCCACACTGAAGCTTTCTTT,CASSTSSHTEAFF
TRBD1,.,TRBV24-1,TRBJ2-2,TGTGCCACCAGTGAATCCCGACAGGGGGCGCGAGGCAAGCTGTTTTTT,CATSESRQGARGKLFF
TRBD2,.,TRBV4-3,TRBJ2-1,TGCGCCAGCAGGTCTAGCGGGAGTAATGAGCAGTTCTTC,CASRSSGSNEQFF
TRBD1,.,TRBV6-2/TRBV6-3,TRBJ2-7,TGTGCCAGCAGTGGAAGACCCGGACAGGGGGACGACGAGCAGTACTTC,CASSGRPGQGDDEQYF